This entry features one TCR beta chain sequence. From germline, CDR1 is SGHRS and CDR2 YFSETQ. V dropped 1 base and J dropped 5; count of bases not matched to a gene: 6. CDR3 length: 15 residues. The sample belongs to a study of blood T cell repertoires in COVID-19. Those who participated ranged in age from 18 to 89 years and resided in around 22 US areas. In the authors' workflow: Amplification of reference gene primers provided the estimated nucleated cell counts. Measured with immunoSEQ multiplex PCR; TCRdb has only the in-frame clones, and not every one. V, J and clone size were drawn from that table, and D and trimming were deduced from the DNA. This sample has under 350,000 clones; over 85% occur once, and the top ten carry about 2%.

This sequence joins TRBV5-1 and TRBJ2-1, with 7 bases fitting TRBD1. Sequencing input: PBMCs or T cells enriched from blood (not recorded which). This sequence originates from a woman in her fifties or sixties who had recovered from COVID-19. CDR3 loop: CASSLLAGGNNEQFF. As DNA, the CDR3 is TGCGCCAGCAGCTTGCTCGCAGGGGGAAACAATGAGCAGTTCTTC.